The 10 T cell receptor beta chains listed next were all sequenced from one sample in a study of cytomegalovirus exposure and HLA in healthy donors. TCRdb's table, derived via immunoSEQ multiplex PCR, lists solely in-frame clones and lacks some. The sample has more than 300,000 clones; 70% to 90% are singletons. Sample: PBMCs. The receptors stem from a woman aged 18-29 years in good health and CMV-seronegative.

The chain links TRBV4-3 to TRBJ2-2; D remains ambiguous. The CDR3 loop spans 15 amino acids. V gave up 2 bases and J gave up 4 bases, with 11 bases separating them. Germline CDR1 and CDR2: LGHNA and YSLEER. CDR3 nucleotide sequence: TGCGCCAGCAGCCAAAGCAGGTTTACCACCGGGGAGCTGTTTTTT. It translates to CASSQSRFTTGELFF.

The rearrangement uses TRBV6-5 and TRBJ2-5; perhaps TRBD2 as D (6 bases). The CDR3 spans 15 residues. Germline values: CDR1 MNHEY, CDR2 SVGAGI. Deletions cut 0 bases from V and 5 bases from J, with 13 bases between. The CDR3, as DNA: TGTGCCAGCAGTTACTCACGCAGCCTAGCGGAGACCCAGTACTTC. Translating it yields CASSYSRSLAETQYF.

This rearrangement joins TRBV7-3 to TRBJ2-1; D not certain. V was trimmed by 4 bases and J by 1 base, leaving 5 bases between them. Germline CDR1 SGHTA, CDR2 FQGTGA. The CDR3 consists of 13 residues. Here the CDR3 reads CASSSQSYNEQFF. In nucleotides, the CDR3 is TGTGCCAGCAGCTCCCAGTCCTACAATGAGCAGTTCTTC.

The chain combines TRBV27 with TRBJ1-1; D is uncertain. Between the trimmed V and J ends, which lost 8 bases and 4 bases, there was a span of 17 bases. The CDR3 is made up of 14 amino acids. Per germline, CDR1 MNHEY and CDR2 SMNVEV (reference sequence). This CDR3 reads CASSSGLARTEAFF. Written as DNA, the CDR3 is TGTGCCAGCTCCAGCGGTTTGGCGCGCACTGAAGCTTTCTTT.

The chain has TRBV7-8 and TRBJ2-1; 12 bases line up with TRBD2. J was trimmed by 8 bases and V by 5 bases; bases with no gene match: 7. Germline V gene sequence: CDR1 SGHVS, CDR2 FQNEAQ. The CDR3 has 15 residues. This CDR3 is CASSRLAGGPYEQFF. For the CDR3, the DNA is TGTGCCAGCAGCCGCCTAGCGGGAGGGCCTTATGAGCAGTTCTTC. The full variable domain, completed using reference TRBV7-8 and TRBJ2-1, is GAGVSQSPRYKVAKRGQDVALRCDPISGHVSLFWYQQALGQGPEFLTYFQNEAQLDKSGLPSDRFFAERPEGSVSTLKIQRTQQEDSAVYLCASSRLAGGPYEQFFGPGTRLTVL.

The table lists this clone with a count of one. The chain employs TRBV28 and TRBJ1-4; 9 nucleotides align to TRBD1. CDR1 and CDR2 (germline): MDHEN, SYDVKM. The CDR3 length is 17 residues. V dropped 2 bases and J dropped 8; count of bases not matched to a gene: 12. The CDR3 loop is CASSLGSRGQGGEKLFF. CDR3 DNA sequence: TGTGCCAGCAGTTTAGGGAGTCGGGGACAGGGAGGAGAAAAACTGTTTTTT.

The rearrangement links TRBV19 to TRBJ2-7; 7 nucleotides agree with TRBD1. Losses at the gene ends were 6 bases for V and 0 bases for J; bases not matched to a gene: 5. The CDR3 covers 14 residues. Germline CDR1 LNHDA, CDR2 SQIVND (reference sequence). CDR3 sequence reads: CASRVDRASYEQYF. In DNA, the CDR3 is TGTGCCAGTAGGGTCGACAGGGCCTCCTACGAGCAGTACTTC.

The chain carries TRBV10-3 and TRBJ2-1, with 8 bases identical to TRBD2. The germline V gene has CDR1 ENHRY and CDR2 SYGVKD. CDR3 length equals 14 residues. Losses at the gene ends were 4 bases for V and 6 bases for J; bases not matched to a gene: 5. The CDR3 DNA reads TGTGCCATCAGTGGGGGACTAGGTGCCAATGAGCAGTTCTTC. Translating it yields CAISGGLGANEQFF.

The CDR3 protein is CASRDHRGNQPQHF. Written as DNA, the CDR3 is TGTGCCAGCAGGGACCACAGGGGCAATCAGCCCCAGCATTTT. V gene TRBV28 combines with J gene TRBJ1-5; D possibly corresponds to TRBD1 (6 bases). Trimming stripped 6 bases from V and 2 bases from J, with 11 bases between. Germline assignment: CDR1 MDHEN and CDR2 SYDVKM. The CDR3 loop spans 14 amino acids.

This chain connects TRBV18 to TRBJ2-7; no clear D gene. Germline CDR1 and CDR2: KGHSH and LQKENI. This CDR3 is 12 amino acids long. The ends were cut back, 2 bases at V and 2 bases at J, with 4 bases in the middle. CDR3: CASSPSAYEQYF. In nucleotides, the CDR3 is TGTGCCAGCTCACCATCAGCCTACGAGCAGTACTTC.